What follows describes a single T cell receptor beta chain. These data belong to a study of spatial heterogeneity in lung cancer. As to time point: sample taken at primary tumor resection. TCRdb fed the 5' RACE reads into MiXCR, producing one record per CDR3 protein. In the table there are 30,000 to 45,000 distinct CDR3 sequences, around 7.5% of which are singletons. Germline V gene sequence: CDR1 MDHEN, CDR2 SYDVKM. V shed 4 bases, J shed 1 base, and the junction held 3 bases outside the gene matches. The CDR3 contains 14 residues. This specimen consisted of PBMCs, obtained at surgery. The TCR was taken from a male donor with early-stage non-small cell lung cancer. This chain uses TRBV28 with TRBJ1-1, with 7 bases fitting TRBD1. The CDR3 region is CASSSGTANTEAFF. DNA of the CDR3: TGTGCCAGCAGTTCCGGGACAGCGAACACTGAAGCTTTCTTT.